This T cell receptor (beta chain) was sequenced for a study of blood T cell repertoires in COVID-19. Authors' processing steps: Estimation of nucleated cell counts was performed using reference gene primer amplification. The protocol was immunoSEQ multiplex PCR, while the TCRdb copy is restricted to in-frame clones and leaves out a portion. D and trimming were read from the DNA, whereas the V and J calls and clone size are those reported in that table. The sample lists about 250,000 clones, around 85% occurring once. The ends were cut back, 0 bases at V and 0 bases at J, with 12 bases in the middle. Germline V lookup: CDR1 SGHNT, CDR2 YYREEE (reference sequence). The CDR3 has 16 amino acids. Residents of 20 to 25 US areas, aged roughly 18 to 95 years, made up the participants. Clinical history as reported by participants underpinned cohort assignment.

The clonotype was recovered from a woman between 50 and 59 years old with acute COVID-19. The material sequenced was PBMCs or T cells enriched from blood (not recorded which). The chain has TRBV5-4 and TRBJ1-1; D is uncertain. The CDR3 nucleotides read TGTGCCAGCAGCTTGGTGGGCAGATCCATGAACACTGAAGCTTTCTTT. This codes for CASSLVGRSMNTEAFF.